The 6 T cell receptor beta chains below were found in one sample sequenced in a study of low-dose radiotherapy and immunotherapy resistance in tumors. Specified time point: after trial treatment. Treatment of the sample: LDRT plus nivolumab, ipilimumab, low-dose cyclophosphamide and aspirin (RACIN trial). TRAV- and TRBV-specific primers, spanning alpha and beta chains, primed first-strand cDNA. Using a constant-region primer together with a V-primer adapter, TCRs were subjected to roughly 18 PCR cycles of amplification. TCRdb reprocessed the reads with MiXCR, giving one entry per CDR3 protein. The sample consists of more than 70,000 distinct CDR3 sequences, about 20% of them appearing once. This sample comprised PBMCs, obtained after low-dose radiotherapy plus immunotherapy. The receptors stem from a female donor with ovarian cancer.

In its sample, this clonotype was seen many times. This chain uses TRBV29-1 with TRBJ2-3; 7 nucleotides align to TRBD1. Unmatched junction bases numbered 2, after V lost 3 bases and J lost 5 bases. CDR1 and CDR2 from the germline V gene are SQVTM and ANQGSEA. The CDR3 spans 12 residues. The CDR3 sequence is CSVERGQDTQYF. The CDR3 DNA sequence: TGCAGCGTTGAGAGGGGGCAAGATACGCAGTATTTT.

This clonotype was seen only a few times. The CDR3 loop reads CASRRDGGYTF. The CDR3 DNA reads TGTGCCAGCAGGAGGGACGGTGGCTACACCTTC. V and J are TRBV6-2 or TRBV6-3 and TRBJ1-2; D possibly corresponds to TRBD1 (5 bases). CDR1 is MNHEY and CDR2 is SVGEGT in the germline V gene. The CDR3 has 11 residues. Trimming removed 6 bases from V and 7 bases from J, with 9 bases in between.

This clonotype was recorded at least ten times. The gene calls are TRBV6-2 or TRBV6-3 and TRBJ1-5; D perhaps matches TRBD1 (5 bases). From germline, CDR1 is MNHEY and CDR2 SVGEGT. The CDR3 runs 15 residues. V shed 4 bases and J shed 2 bases, with 12 bases lying between them. DNA for the CDR3: TGTGCCAGCAGTTTGGCAGGGAGAGGCAATCAGCCCCAGCATTTT. Its translation is CASSLAGRGNQPQHF.

This clonotype was recorded many times. This chain joins TRBV19 and TRBJ2-5; tentative D call: TRBD2 (6 bases). CDR3 length: 16 residues. V was trimmed by 2 bases and J by 2 bases, leaving 15 bases between them. Germline V gene lookup returns CDR1 LNHDA and CDR2 SQIVND (reference sequence). This CDR3 is CASSIRAGRAQETQYF. The CDR3 bases are TGTGCCAGTAGTATAAGGGCGGGGCGCGCGCAAGAGACCCAGTACTTC.

This clonotype was seen repeatedly, ten times or more. The chain combines TRBV18 with TRBJ2-1; D call uncertain. The CDR3 has 14 amino acids. The germline CDR1 and CDR2 sequences are KGHSH and LQKENI. V shed 2 bases and J shed 8 bases, with 13 bases lying between them. The chain's CDR3 is CASSPNTDLYEQFF. The CDR3 DNA follows: TGTGCCAGCTCACCAAATACGGATTTATATGAGCAGTTCTTC.

The rearrangement joins TRBV9 to TRBJ1-1; 8 nucleotides align to TRBD1. The V segment lost 0 bases and the J segment 3 bases; nucleotides outside the gene matches: 4. The CDR3 contains 15 residues. Germline CDR1 is SGDLS and CDR2 is YYNGEE. CDR3 amino acids: CASSVVGQGDTEAFF. The CDR3 region has the DNA TGTGCCAGCAGCGTAGTCGGACAGGGCGACACTGAAGCTTTCTTT.